This TCR beta chain was observed in a study of cytomegalovirus exposure and HLA in healthy donors. Concerning this clone: The target antigen is unknown.

It was with 60 Vbeta and 13 Jbeta primers that the PCR ran. The table came from immunoSEQ multiplex PCR; TCRdb's copy has only in-frame clones and leaves some out. The table records about 120,000 clones, roughly three fifths of them present only once. Study conclusions and caveats: A later analysis, which compared TCR beta chains of equal frequency, found the HLA-associated ones more clonally expanded.

Germline V gene data show CDR1 as SEHNR and CDR2 as FQNEAQ (reference sequence). Germline trimming cut 5 bases from V and 7 bases from J; bases unmatched to any gene: 1. CDR3 length: 11 amino acids. The TCR was taken from a man younger than 35 in good health and CMV-seronegative. Material for sequencing was PBMCs. The V and J genes are TRBV7-9 and TRBJ2-7; TRBD1 agrees at 8 bases. CDR3: CASSTGGEQYF. DNA of the CDR3: TGTGCCAGCAGCACAGGGGGGGAGCAGTACTTC.